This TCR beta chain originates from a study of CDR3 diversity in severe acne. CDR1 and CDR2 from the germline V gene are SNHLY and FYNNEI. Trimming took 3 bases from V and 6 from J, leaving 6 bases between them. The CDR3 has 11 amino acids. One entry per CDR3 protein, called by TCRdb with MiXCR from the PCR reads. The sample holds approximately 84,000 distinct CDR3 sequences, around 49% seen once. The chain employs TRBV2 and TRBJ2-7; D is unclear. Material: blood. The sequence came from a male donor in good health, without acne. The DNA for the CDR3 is TGTGCCAGCAGTGAGGTCCGCGAGCAGTACTTC. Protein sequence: CASSEVREQYF.